Below are 31 T cell receptor beta chains sequenced from a single sample in a study of blood T cell repertoires in COVID-19. Assay: immunoSEQ multiplex PCR; the TCRdb copy retains only in-frame clones and omits some. The sample has 170,000 or so clones, roughly 87% seen once. The sample comprised PBMCs or T cells enriched from blood (not recorded which). The receptors derive from a woman between 50 and 59 years old who had recovered from COVID-19.

The J gene is TRBJ2-1, the V gene TRBV27; D might be TRBD1 (6 bases). The CDR3 contains 14 residues. The V gene lost 5 bases and the J gene lost 2 bases, with 10 bases spanning the gap. CDR1 is MNHEY, CDR2 SMNVEV, per germline (reference sequence). CDR3 sequence reads: CASSARGTYNEQFF. Here the CDR3 DNA reads TGTGCCAGCAGTGCCAGGGGCACCTACAATGAGCAGTTCTTC.

This chain links TRBV29-1 with TRBJ2-1; TRBD1 matches 7 bases. Germline CDR1 reads SQVTM; CDR2 reads ANQGSEA. With V trimmed by 5 bases and J by 4 bases, 2 bases remained unmatched. This CDR3 spans 12 amino acids. The CDR3: CSVRQGYNEQFF. CDR3 in DNA: TGCAGCGTTCGACAGGGATACAATGAGCAGTTCTTC.

J is TRBJ1-1 and V is TRBV5-5; 9 bases are a match to TRBD1. This CDR3 is built from 13 residues. V lost 5 bases to trimming and J lost 2 bases; unmatched junction nucleotides: 1. Germline CDR1 SGHKS, CDR2 YYEKEE (reference sequence). Here the CDR3 DNA reads TGTGCCAGCAGTACAGGGGGCAACACTGAAGCTTTCTTT. It translates to CASSTGGNTEAFF. The full variable domain, with the rest looked up from reference TRBV5-5 and TRBJ1-1, is DAGVTQSPTHLIKTRGQQVTLRCSPISGHKSVSWYQQVLGQGPQFIFQYYEKEERGRGNFPDRFSARQFPNYSSELNVNALLLGDSALYLCASSTGGNTEAFFGQGTRLTVV.

The V and J genes are TRBV7-8 and TRBJ1-5; no clear D gene. Germline V CDR1 and CDR2: SGHVS, FQNEAQ. The CDR3 spans 15 residues. V dropped 0 bases and J dropped 2 bases, with 8 bases sitting between them. The CDR3 region has the DNA TGTGCCAGCAGCTTAGCGCTAGCCGGCAATCAGCCCCAGCATTTT. Its translation is CASSLALAGNQPQHF.

The genes are TRBV11-3 and TRBJ2-1; 12 nucleotides agree with TRBD2. Germline CDR1 SGHNT, CDR2 YENEEA. CDR3 size: 18 residues. V was pared by 3 bases and J by 4 bases, with 10 bases of the junction left unmatched. Here the CDR3 DNA reads TGTGCCAGCAGCTTGACTAGCGGGAGAGCCCCGCCTTACAATGAGCAGTTCTTC. Translation gives CASSLTSGRAPPYNEQFF.

V and J are TRBV11-2 and TRBJ2-7; TRBD1 matches at 7 bases. This CDR3 contains 14 residues. From germline, CDR1 is SGHAT and CDR2 FQNNGV. V lost 0 bases to trimming and J lost 7 bases; unmatched junction nucleotides: 6. CDR3 DNA sequence: TGTGCCAGCAGCTTAGAGAGGGGGCGGGTTGAGCAGTACTTC. It translates to CASSLERGRVEQYF.

The chain has TRBV6-1 and TRBJ1-1; D unresolved. This CDR3 spans 13 amino acids. Trimming stripped 0 bases from V and 4 bases from J, with 6 bases between. Germline V CDR1 and CDR2: MNHNS, SASEGT. CDR3 bases: TGTGCCAGCAGTGAAGCATTCGGCACTGAAGCTTTCTTT. Residues: CASSEAFGTEAFF.

The chain employs TRBV5-1 and TRBJ2-2, with a tentative D call TRBD2 (6 bases). Germline V gives CDR1 SGHRS, CDR2 YFSETQ. V gave up 1 base and J gave up 4 bases, with 8 bases separating them. This CDR3 is 14 amino acids long. CDR3 residues: CASSLRRGTGELFF. CDR3 nucleotide sequence: TGCGCCAGCAGCTTGAGGAGGGGCACCGGGGAGCTGTTTTTT. The whole variable domain, filled in from reference TRBV5-1 and TRBJ2-2, reads KAGVTQTPRYLIKTRGQQVTLSCSPISGHRSVSWYQQTPGQGLQFLFEYFSETQRNKGNFPGRFSGRQFSNSRSEMNVSTLELGDSALYLCASSLRRGTGELFFGEGSRLTVL.

This chain joins TRBV5-6 and TRBJ2-1, with TRBD2 identical over 8 bases. Germline CDR1 SGHDT, CDR2 YYEEEE. The CDR3 covers 14 residues. With V trimmed by 1 base and J by 5 bases, 2 bases remained unmatched. The CDR3 DNA reads as TGTGCCAGCAGCTTGTGGGGACTAGACAATGAGCAGTTCTTC. Its translation is CASSLWGLDNEQFF.

This clone occurred once. The genes are TRBV5-1 and TRBJ2-7, with 7 bases that match TRBD1. The V and J ends lost 3 bases and 2 bases, in that order; junction bases with no gene match: 11. This CDR3 has 16 residues. Germline-derived CDR1 and CDR2 are SGHRS and YFSETQ. CDR3 nucleotide sequence: TGCGCCAGCAGCTCACCACCGGGACAGCGAACCTACGAGCAGTACTTC. It specifies CASSSPPGQRTYEQYF.

CDR3 amino acids: CASSPPITTGELFF. CDR3 coding DNA: TGTGCCAGCTCACCACCGATAACAACCGGGGAGCTGTTTTTT. This chain joins TRBV18 and TRBJ2-2; D remains unclear. CDR1 KGHSH and CDR2 LQKENI come from the germline V gene. V lost 0 bases and J lost 5, with 7 bases in between. CDR3 length: 14 residues. Drawing the rest from reference TRBV18 and TRBJ2-2, the complete variable domain is NAGVMQNPRHLVRRRGQEARLRCSPMKGHSHVYWYRQLPEEGLKFMVYLQKENIIDESGMPKERFSAEFPKEGPSILRIQQVVRGDSAAYFCASSPPITTGELFFGEGSRLTVL.

The chain joins TRBV5-1 to TRBJ2-3; 7 nucleotides line up with TRBD1. V lost 2 bases to trimming and J lost 1 base; unmatched junction nucleotides: 1. CDR3 length: 14 residues. Germline lookup yields CDR1 SGHRS and CDR2 YFSETQ. CDR3 in DNA: TGCGCCAGCAGCTTCGGGACAGGCACAGATACGCAGTATTTT. This codes for CASSFGTGTDTQYF.

This CDR3 reads CASSSTPGYNEQFF. The CDR3 DNA follows: TGTGCCAGCAGCTCCACCCCGGGCTACAATGAGCAGTTCTTC. The V and J genes are TRBV11-2 and TRBJ2-1; D remains ambiguous. Trimming took 4 bases from V and 3 from J, leaving 10 bases between them. This CDR3 is 14 amino acids long. Per the germline V gene, CDR1 is SGHAT and CDR2 is FQNNGV.

The chain employs TRBV27 and TRBJ1-1; perhaps TRBD1 as D (6 bases). Germline V gene data show CDR1 as MNHEY and CDR2 as SMNVEV (reference sequence). The CDR3 has 14 amino acids. The V and J ends lost 5 bases and 7 bases respectively, with 17 bases between them. The CDR3 loop reads CASSTHMLQGEAFF. The CDR3 nucleotides read TGTGCCAGCAGTACACACATGTTACAGGGTGAAGCTTTCTTT.

This clone has a handful of counts. The rearrangement links TRBV28 to TRBJ1-5; TRBD1 matches at 10 bases. This CDR3 spans 18 amino acids. Per the germline V gene, CDR1 is MDHEN and CDR2 is SYDVKM. The J segment lost 3 bases and the V segment lost 4 bases, leaving 12 bases of the junction unmatched. The CDR3 nucleotides are TGTGCCAGCAGTTCCTCCGGGACAGGGGCGCTGCCCAATCAGCCCCAGCATTTT. Translation gives CASSSSGTGALPNQPQHF.

Only a few counts were recorded for this clone. J is TRBJ1-3 and V is TRBV7-3; the match to TRBD1 covers 9 bases. The CDR3 contains 15 residues. The junction had 6 bases not matched to a gene; V was cut back by 5 bases and J by 4 bases. Germline assignment: CDR1 SGHTA and CDR2 FQGTGA. CDR3 coding DNA: TGTGCCAGCAGCGAACAGGGGGCATCGGGAAACACCATATATTTT. It encodes CASSEQGASGNTIYF.

The chain carries TRBV7-2 and TRBJ2-7; 8 bases line up with TRBD1. Germline assignment: CDR1 SGHTA and CDR2 FQGNSA. V was clipped by 4 bases and J by 3 bases; unmatched bases: 2. This CDR3 has 13 amino acids. Here the CDR3 DNA reads TGTGCCAGCAGCTCGGACAGGGTCTACGAGCAGTACTTC. Amino acids: CASSSDRVYEQYF.

CDR3 amino acids: CASSLVGQNYEQYF. DNA for the CDR3: TGTGCCAGCAGCTTGGTGGGACAAAACTACGAGCAGTACTTC. V usage is TRBV5-4 and J usage is TRBJ2-7; a possible D gene is TRBD1 (6 bases). The CDR3 has 14 amino acids. The germline CDR1 and CDR2 sequences are SGHNT and YYREEE (reference sequence). Trimming cost V 0 bases and J 3 bases, with 10 bases left between them.

This clone appeared a few times. The V and J genes are TRBV5-1 and TRBJ2-2; D is ambiguous. Deletions cut 0 bases from V and 5 bases from J, with 8 bases between. Per the germline V gene, CDR1 is SGHRS and CDR2 is YFSETQ. CDR3 length equals 14 residues. The CDR3: CASSLASATGELFF. In nucleotides, the CDR3 is TGCGCCAGCAGCTTGGCCTCTGCGACCGGGGAGCTGTTTTTT.

Regarding this clone: Distinct nucleotide sequences in the sample also encode this CDR3. The V gene is TRBV24-1, the J gene TRBJ2-1, with 12 bases aligning to TRBD1. V lost 0 bases and J lost 7; bases outside the gene matches: 6. CDR1 is KGHDR and CDR2 is SFDVKD in the germline V gene. The CDR3 is 17 amino acids. The CDR3 here is CATSDLQGQGARNEQFF. In DNA form, the CDR3 reads TGTGCCACCAGTGATTTGCAGGGACAGGGGGCGAGAAATGAGCAGTTCTTC.

This clone was counted only a few times. The genes are TRBV10-3 and TRBJ2-7, with 9 bases that match TRBD2. CDR3 length: 14 amino acids. Germline values: CDR1 ENHRY, CDR2 SYGVKD. J gave up 6 bases and V 7 bases, and 10 bases lay outside the gene matches. CDR3 sequence reads: CAINSPGLASEQYF. The CDR3 bases are TGTGCCATCAATTCTCCGGGACTAGCCTCCGAGCAGTACTTC.

The chain combines TRBV28 with TRBJ2-2; D may be TRBD2 (6 bases). The V end lost 6 bases, the J end lost 5 bases, and 16 bases lay between the germline ends. The CDR3 contains 15 residues. CDR1 and CDR2 (germline): MDHEN, SYDVKM. CDR3 sequence reads: CASSHGGRRTGELFF. In DNA, the CDR3 is TGTGCCAGCAGCCATGGAGGGCGAAGGACCGGGGAGCTGTTTTTT.

This chain links TRBV6-2 or TRBV6-3 with TRBJ2-7, with TRBD2 identical over 14 bases. The CDR3 loop spans 16 amino acids. Germline CDR1 and CDR2: MNHEY and SVGEGT. After removal of 2 bases from V and 5 bases from J, the junction contained 5 bases not matched to a gene. The CDR3: CASSYRLAGGPNEQYF. CDR3 sequence (DNA): TGTGCCAGCAGTTACCGACTAGCGGGAGGGCCGAACGAGCAGTACTTC.

The CDR3 reads CASRAGLAIADTQYF. The CDR3 nucleotides read TGTGCCAGCAGGGCGGGACTAGCGATCGCAGATACGCAGTATTTT. The chain recombines TRBV7-3 with TRBJ2-3; 10 bases agree with TRBD2. CDR3 length equals 15 residues. Trimming cost V 6 bases and J 4 bases; bases outside gene matches: 7. From germline, CDR1 is SGHTA and CDR2 FQGTGA. The full variable domain, its missing parts supplied by reference TRBV7-3 and TRBJ2-3, is GAGVSQTPSNKVTEKGKYVELRCDPISGHTALYWYRQSLGQGPEFLIYFQGTGAADDSGLPNDRFFAVRPEGSVSTLKIQRTERGDSAVYLCASRAGLAIADTQYFGPGTRLTVL.

The count of this clone is one. J is TRBJ2-2 and V is TRBV7-2; 9 nucleotides line up with TRBD1. CDR1 and CDR2 from the germline V gene are SGHTA and FQGNSA. V lost 5 bases and J lost 10; bases outside the gene matches: 11. The CDR3 has 15 residues. The CDR3 protein is CASSARPGQGAELFF. CDR3 coding DNA: TGTGCCAGCAGCGCTAGGCCGGGACAGGGAGCGGAGCTGTTTTTT.

The V call is TRBV9, the J call TRBJ1-6, with no clear D. Germline assignment: CDR1 SGDLS and CDR2 YYNGEE. The CDR3 extends over 15 amino acids. Between the trimmed V and J ends, which lost 2 bases and 10 bases, there was a span of 16 bases. The CDR3 sequence is CASSVFGSSGSPLHF. CDR3 sequence (DNA): TGTGCCAGCAGCGTCTTCGGGTCAAGTGGATCACCCCTCCACTTT.

The rearrangement joins TRBV18 to TRBJ2-5; 11 nucleotides align to TRBD2. The V gene's germline CDR1 is KGHSH and CDR2 LQKENI. This CDR3 contains 18 residues. V shed 6 bases, J shed 2 bases, and the junction held 14 bases outside the gene matches. Here the CDR3 reads CASSSEGKLAGVQETQYF. The DNA of the CDR3 is TGTGCCAGCTCCTCAGAGGGGAAACTAGCGGGAGTACAAGAGACCCAGTACTTC.

The V gene is TRBV11-2, the J gene TRBJ2-7, with D possibly TRBD2 on 6 matching bases. There are 15 residues in the CDR3. V was clipped by 1 base and J by 1 base, with 11 bases between them. CDR1 is SGHAT and CDR2 is FQNNGV in the germline V gene. CDR3 loop: CASSLGRGLSYEQYF. Here the CDR3 DNA reads TGTGCCAGCAGCTTAGGGAGGGGCCTTTCCTACGAGCAGTACTTC.

This rearrangement joins TRBV12-5 to TRBJ2-3, with 7 nucleotides matching TRBD2. This CDR3 has 15 amino acids. Germline CDR1 is LGHNT and CDR2 is FRNRAP. V lost 1 base to trimming and J lost 5 bases; unmatched junction nucleotides: 6. In DNA, the CDR3 is TGTGCTAGTGGTTTGGGGCTAGCGGAAGGAGATACGCAGTATTTT. It encodes CASGLGLAEGDTQYF.

The chain joins TRBV5-6 to TRBJ1-1, with TRBD1 as a possible D gene (6 bases). This CDR3 contains 15 residues. Germline lookup yields CDR1 SGHDT and CDR2 YYEEEE. Trimming took off 6 bases at V and 1 base at J, with 16 bases between the two ends. CDR3 in amino acids: CASTLRGAQNTEAFF. CDR3 coding DNA: TGTGCCAGCACCCTGCGGGGGGCGCAGAACACTGAAGCTTTCTTT.

The chain links TRBV29-1 to TRBJ1-4; tentative D call: TRBD1 (5 bases). The germline V and J ends were trimmed by 4 bases and 0 bases, with 12 bases remaining between them. Germline loops: CDR1 SQVTM, CDR2 ANQGSEA. The CDR3 totals 15 residues. Here the CDR3 reads CSVVGAGSTNEKLFF. Written as DNA, the CDR3 is TGCAGCGTTGTTGGAGCAGGGTCAACTAATGAAAAACTGTTTTTT.